In its sample, the clone carrying this T cell receptor (beta chain) was seen a few times. These data originate in a study of immune evolution from preneoplasia to lung adenocarcinoma. The repertoire was sequenced with immunoSEQ multiplex PCR; TCRdb's copy has only in-frame clones and lacks some. Of 4,900 or so clones in the sample, over 75% were seen once. CDR1 is SGDLS, CDR2 YYNGEE, per germline. The CDR3 sequence is 13 residues long. V was shortened by 5 bases and J by 4 bases, with 9 bases between the two germline ends. The chain couples TRBV9 to TRBJ1-4; D is possibly TRBD1 (5 bases). The sample consisted of FFPE minimally invasive lung adenocarcinoma tissue. The clonotype was recovered from a person aged 50-70 years with lung adenocarcinoma. The CDR3 is CASSQGLNEKLFF. The CDR3 nucleotides read TGTGCCAGCAGTCAGGGCCTTAATGAAAAACTGTTTTTT.